The rows below give T cell receptor beta chains drawn from one sample of a study of T cell responses to AZD1222 COVID-19 vaccine. The assay was immunoSEQ multiplex PCR, and TCRdb's table has in-frame clones only and misses some. The sample has 50,000 to 65,000 clones, more than 70% seen once. Sequencing was performed on peripheral blood, taken 28 days after the second AZD1222 dose. All receptors come from an adult who received the AZD1222 COVID-19 vaccine. Each CDR3 is given with its conserved first and last residue. D genes are given only for firm matches. Size is stated for part of the rows, as once, few or many counts, or as a class when the clone is expanded.

cdr3_length j_call d_call clone_size v_call cdr3_nt cdr3_aa
14 TRBJ2-5 . . TRBV5-4 TGTGCCAGCAGCTTGGTAGGGCAACAAGAGACCCAGTACTTC CASSLVGQQETQYF
14 TRBJ2-7 . . TRBV6-5 TGTGCCAGCAGTCAACAACTAGTTTCCTACGAGCAGTACTTC CASSQQLVSYEQYF
19 TRBJ1-4 . once TRBV27 TGTGCCAGCAGTTATATACAGAGAGACTTCGGGGCTAGGGGGGAAAAACTGTTTTTT CASSYIQRDFGARGEKLFF
14 TRBJ1-4 . . TRBV21-1 TGTGCCAGCAGCGCTGGGGTCATCAGGGAAAAACTGTTTTTT CASSAGVIREKLFF
12 TRBJ2-3 . . TRBV12-3/TRBV12-4 TGTGCCAGCAGTCCATCTAGAGATACGCAGTATTTT CASSPSRDTQYF
15 TRBJ2-1 TRBD1 . TRBV2 TGTGCCAGCAGGCTTACCGGGACAGGGGTTACTGAGCAGTTCTTC CASRLTGTGVTEQFF
13 TRBJ1-2 . once TRBV6-5 TGTGCCAGCAGTCCATACCCCAGGGATGGCTACACCTTC CASSPYPRDGYTF
15 TRBJ1-6 TRBD1 few TRBV13 TGTGCCAGCAGCATTAGTGGGACAGGGAATTCACCCCTCCACTTT CASSISGTGNSPLHF
17 TRBJ2-3 TRBD1 . TRBV2 TGTGCCAGCAGTCAATCAGGGGGCCCCTTGCTGGCAGATACGCAGTATTTT CASSQSGGPLLADTQYF
14 TRBJ2-4 . . TRBV11-3 TGTGCCAGCAGCGTGGGGAACAGGGATGACATTCAGTACTTC CASSVGNRDDIQYF
13 TRBJ1-2 TRBD1 . TRBV10-2 TGCGCCAGCAGTCCCGGGACAGGGGATGGCTACACCTTC CASSPGTGDGYTF
15 TRBJ2-1 . . TRBV4-2 TGTGCCAGCAGCCAAGATCTCCTCGGGAACAATGAGCAGTTCTTC CASSQDLLGNNEQFF
14 TRBJ2-7 TRBD2 . TRBV7-8 TGTGCCAGCAGGACCGGACTAGCGGAATACGAGCAGTACTTC CASRTGLAEYEQYF
15 TRBJ2-4 . . TRBV7-8 TGTGCCAGCAGCGCGACAAGACTAGCCAAAAACATTCAGTACTTC CASSATRLAKNIQYF
16 TRBJ1-1 . . TRBV7-2 TGTGCCAGCAGCCAGGATCCCCCTGGGCTAAACACTGAAGCTTTCTTT CASSQDPPGLNTEAFF
14 TRBJ2-7 . . TRBV7-8 TGTGCCAGCAGCTTAACGAGGGTGTCCTACGAGCAGTACTTC CASSLTRVSYEQYF
15 TRBJ2-7 TRBD2 . TRBV6-5 TGTGCCAGCAGCTATGATAGCGGGAGGGTCTACGAGCAGTACTTC CASSYDSGRVYEQYF
14 TRBJ1-2 . once TRBV5-4 TGTGCCAGCAGCTCCCGGGACCTCAAGGGAGGCTACACCTTC CASSSRDLKGGYTF
14 TRBJ2-7 TRBD1 few TRBV9 TGTGCCAGCAGCGCAGAGACAGGGTTCAACGAGCAGTACTTC CASSAETGFNEQYF
15 TRBJ1-4 . . TRBV6-1 TGTGCCAGCAGTGAAGCGGGACGGGCGAATGAAAAACTGTTTTTT CASSEAGRANEKLFF
15 TRBJ2-3 TRBD1 . TRBV6-5 TGTGCCAGCGGCCTAGGGGGCGTTGACACAGATACGCAGTATTTT CASGLGGVDTDTQYF
12 TRBJ2-7 TRBD1 . TRBV6-5 TGTGCCAGCCGGGACAGGGGGCTTGAGCAGTACTTC CASRDRGLEQYF
14 TRBJ1-1 . . TRBV3-1/TRBV3-2 TGTGCCAGCAGGGACCACAGGGCGGGGGCTGAAGCTTTCTTT CASRDHRAGAEAFF